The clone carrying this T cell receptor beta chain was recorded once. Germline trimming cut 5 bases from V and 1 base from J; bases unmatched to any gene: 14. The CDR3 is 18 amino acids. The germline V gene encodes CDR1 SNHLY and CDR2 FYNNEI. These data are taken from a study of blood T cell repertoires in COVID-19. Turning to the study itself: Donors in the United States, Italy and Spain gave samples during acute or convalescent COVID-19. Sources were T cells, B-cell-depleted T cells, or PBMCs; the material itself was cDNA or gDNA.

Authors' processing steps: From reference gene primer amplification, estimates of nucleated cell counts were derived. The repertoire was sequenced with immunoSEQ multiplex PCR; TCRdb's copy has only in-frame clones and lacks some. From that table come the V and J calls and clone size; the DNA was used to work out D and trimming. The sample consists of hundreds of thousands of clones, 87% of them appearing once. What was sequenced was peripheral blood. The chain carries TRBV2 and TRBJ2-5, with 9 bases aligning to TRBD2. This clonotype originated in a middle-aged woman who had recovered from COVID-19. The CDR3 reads CASSMGQAAGGFQETQYF. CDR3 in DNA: TGTGCCAGCAGTATGGGACAAGCAGCGGGGGGTTTCCAAGAGACCCAGTACTTC.